The 21 T cell receptor beta chains below were found in one sample sequenced in a study of PD-1 blockade in classical Hodgkin lymphoma. The sample's time point: newly diagnosed, previously untreated cHL patient sample. Thawed PBMCs yielded CD4+ T cells through magnetic negative selection. TCRdb's copy holds only in-frame clones and misses some; the assay was immunoSEQ multiplex PCR. The data show about 21,000 clones, about 80% seen once. The specimen was CD4+ T cells from blood. These receptors were obtained from a human donor with classical Hodgkin lymphoma.

J is TRBJ2-3 and V is TRBV6-1; no definite D call. The CDR3 is made up of 10 amino acids. CDR1 is MNHNS, CDR2 SASEGT, per germline. Trimming stripped 11 bases from V and 1 base from J, with 4 bases between. The CDR3 is CAPRTDTQYF. The DNA of the CDR3 is TGTGCCCCCCGCACAGATACGCAGTATTTT.

This clone was counted a few times. The chain carries TRBV19 and TRBJ1-5; D remains unclear. Germline assignment: CDR1 LNHDA and CDR2 SQIVND (reference sequence). CDR3 length: 13 amino acids. The V and J ends lost 7 bases and 3 bases respectively, with 10 bases between them. The CDR3 spells CASMNSYNQPQHF. The CDR3 DNA follows: TGTGCCAGTATGAACAGCTACAATCAGCCCCAGCATTTT.

The V call is TRBV28, the J call TRBJ2-4; D possibly uses TRBD1 or TRBD2 (6 bases each). The germline V gene has CDR1 MDHEN and CDR2 SYDVKM. With 3 bases removed from V and 9 bases from J, the gap between germline ends came to 15 bases. The CDR3 is 14 residues long. The CDR3 sequence is CASSFGDRRGIQYF. CDR3 coding DNA: TGTGCCAGCAGTTTTGGAGACAGGAGGGGCATTCAGTACTTC. Filled out from reference TRBV28 and TRBJ2-4, the complete variable domain reads DVKVTQSSRYLVKRTGEKVFLECVQDMDHENMFWYRQDPGLGLRLIYFSYDVKMKEKGDIPEGYSVSREKKERFSLILESASTNQTSMYLCASSFGDRRGIQYFGAGTRLSVL.

The J gene is TRBJ2-2, the V gene TRBV4-1; a weak D match, TRBD1 (6 bases). CDR1 MGHRA and CDR2 YSYEKL come from the germline V gene. Between the trimmed V and J ends, which lost 1 base and 8 bases, there was a span of 14 bases. The CDR3 extends over 15 amino acids. The CDR3 region is CASSQGGQGTGELFF. CDR3 DNA sequence: TGCGCCAGCAGCCAAGGGGGTCAGGGGACGGGGGAGCTGTTTTTT.

The table lists this clone with a few counts. The rearrangement uses TRBV5-1 and TRBJ1-1; D is undetermined. This CDR3 comprises 15 residues. Trimming removed 2 bases at V and 0 bases at J, with 11 bases between. Germline assignment: CDR1 SGHRS and CDR2 YFSETQ. In DNA, the CDR3 is TGCGCCAGCAGCTTTAACGGTGAAATGAACACTGAAGCTTTCTTT. Protein: CASSFNGEMNTEAFF.

This chain links TRBV10-3 with TRBJ2-5; D is tentatively TRBD1 or TRBD2 (5 bases each). Trimming stripped 0 bases from V and 3 bases from J, with 14 bases between. This CDR3 comprises 16 residues. CDR1 is ENHRY, CDR2 SYGVKD, per germline. CDR3 region: CAISESSPGRKETQYF. The DNA for the CDR3 is TGTGCCATCAGTGAGTCGAGTCCGGGACGAAAAGAGACCCAGTACTTC.

This chain connects TRBV6-5 to TRBJ1-6, with D possibly being TRBD1 (5 bases). Trimming pared 7 bases from V and 4 bases from J, leaving 14 bases between. The germline V gene has CDR1 MNHEY and CDR2 SVGAGI. This CDR3 comprises 15 residues. The CDR3, as DNA: TGTGCCAGCACTTCCGGGACCCCGTATAATTCACCCCTCCACTTT. It specifies CASTSGTPYNSPLHF.

This clone has a single count. The gene calls are TRBV4-2 and TRBJ2-1; 7 bases align to TRBD2. The CDR3 consists of 16 residues. Germline CDR1 and CDR2: LGHNA and YNFKEQ. V dropped 5 bases and J dropped 1; count of bases not matched to a gene: 8. CDR3: CASSLMTSSSYNEQFF. In nucleotides, the CDR3 is TGTGCCAGCAGCTTGATGACTAGCTCATCCTACAATGAGCAGTTCTTC.

V and J are TRBV6-4 and TRBJ1-1; D gene unclear. The CDR3 is made up of 14 amino acids. Trimming stripped 3 bases from V and 1 base from J, with 9 bases between. Per germline, CDR1 MRHNA and CDR2 SNTAGT. The CDR3 loop reads CASSELAGNTEAFF. CDR3 coding DNA: TGTGCCAGCAGTGAATTAGCAGGGAACACTGAAGCTTTCTTT.

The chain couples TRBV20-1 to TRBJ2-3; no clear D gene. The germline V and J ends were trimmed by 6 bases and 5 bases, with 6 bases remaining between them. This CDR3 is built from 10 residues. In germline, CDR1 is DFQATT, CDR2 SNEGSKA (reference sequence). Here the CDR3 DNA reads TGCAGTGCGCGAGAAGATACGCAGTATTTT. Translation gives CSAREDTQYF.

The V call is TRBV4-1, the J call TRBJ2-1, with a weak D call TRBD2 (7 bases). The CDR3 length is 19 residues. Germline CDR1 MGHRA, CDR2 YSYEKL. Trimming stripped 1 base from V and 5 bases from J, with 24 bases between. CDR3 in amino acids: CASSQVPGGSSSLNNEQFF. CDR3 nucleotide sequence: TGCGCCAGCAGCCAAGTCCCGGGGGGCTCTAGCAGCCTCAACAATGAGCAGTTCTTC.

The genes are TRBV7-2 and TRBJ1-1; TRBD1 aligns across 9 bases. CDR1 is SGHTA, CDR2 FQGNSA, per germline. The CDR3 runs to 13 residues. The trim removed 5 bases at V and 6 bases at J, leaving 4 bases unmatched. This CDR3 reads CASSGRQGAEAFF. DNA for the CDR3: TGTGCCAGCAGCGGCAGACAGGGGGCTGAAGCTTTCTTT.

The chain uses TRBV11-3 and TRBJ2-3; D perhaps matches TRBD2 (5 bases). The CDR3 is 14 amino acids. V dropped 1 base and J dropped 6 bases, with 11 bases sitting between them. The V gene's germline CDR1 is SGHNT and CDR2 YENEEA. The CDR3 sequence is CASSLAGAGDTQYF. The CDR3 coding sequence is TGTGCCAGCAGCTTAGCCGGTGCGGGTGATACGCAGTATTTT.

The V and J genes are TRBV11-1 and TRBJ1-1, with 10 bases lining up with TRBD1. The germline V gene encodes CDR1 SGHAT and CDR2 FQDESV (reference sequence). This CDR3 region has 11 residues. V shed 8 bases and J 11 bases; nucleotides not matched to a gene: 5. The CDR3: CASSTGGIAFF. The DNA for the CDR3 is TGTGCCAGCTCGACAGGGGGCATCGCTTTCTTT. Drawing the rest from reference TRBV11-1 and TRBJ1-1, the complete variable domain is EAEVAQSPRYKITEKSQAVAFWCDPISGHATLYWYRQILGQGPELLVQFQDESVVDDSQLPKDRFSAERLKGVDSTLKIQPAELGDSAMYLCASSTGGIAFFGQGTRLTVV.

The sample holds a few counts of this clone. The rearrangement joins TRBV5-1 to TRBJ2-7; 7 bases fit TRBD2. V was pared by 4 bases and J by 4 bases, with 8 bases of the junction left unmatched. CDR3 length equals 14 residues. CDR1 is SGHRS, CDR2 YFSETQ, per germline. CDR3 nucleotides: TGCGCCAGCAGCCTGGGAGGGAGTGGGTACGAGCAGTACTTC. This translates into CASSLGGSGYEQYF.

The CDR3 DNA follows: TGCAGCGTTGATGACAGCCCCATGAACACTGAAGCTTTCTTT. It specifies CSVDDSPMNTEAFF. V usage is TRBV29-1 and J usage is TRBJ1-1; the D gene is possibly TRBD1 (5 bases). V shed 3 bases and J shed 0 bases, with 11 bases lying between them. Germline V gene lookup returns CDR1 SQVTM and CDR2 ANQGSEA. The CDR3 consists of 14 residues.

The V gene is TRBV5-1, the J gene TRBJ2-3; 8 nucleotides agree with TRBD1. The V segment lost 3 bases and the J segment 1 base; nucleotides outside the gene matches: 1. Germline CDR1 is SGHRS and CDR2 is YFSETQ. This CDR3 has 14 residues. The chain's CDR3 is CASSSGGGTDTQYF. The CDR3 DNA is TGCGCCAGCAGCTCAGGGGGCGGCACAGATACGCAGTATTTT.

The rearrangement joins TRBV19 to TRBJ1-2; no clear D gene. Trimming cost V 3 bases and J 4 bases, with 9 bases left between them. CDR3 length equals 13 residues. Per germline, CDR1 LNHDA and CDR2 SQIVND (reference sequence). The CDR3 loop reads CASSIESSYGYTF. Written as DNA, the CDR3 is TGTGCCAGTAGTATTGAATCCAGCTATGGCTACACCTTC.

The chain uses TRBV5-5 and TRBJ2-6; D unclear. Trimming took 2 bases from V and 4 from J, leaving 7 bases between them. Germline loops: CDR1 SGHKS, CDR2 YYEKEE (reference sequence). The CDR3 length is 14 residues. For the CDR3, the DNA is TGTGCCAGCAGCTTTGAACCCGGGGCCAACGTCCTGACTTTC. Its translation: CASSFEPGANVLTF.

This clone was seen only once. This chain joins TRBV27 and TRBJ2-1; no definite D call. This CDR3 is 12 amino acids long. The V and J ends lost 5 bases and 6 bases respectively, with 8 bases between them. Germline V gene sequence: CDR1 MNHEY, CDR2 SMNVEV (reference sequence). The CDR3 DNA follows: TGTGCCAGCAGTATCTACCCCAATGAGCAGTTCTTC. Translating gives CASSIYPNEQFF.

The chain uses TRBV28 and TRBJ1-1; D is undetermined. Germline CDR1 reads MDHEN; CDR2 reads SYDVKM. V lost 5 bases to trimming and J lost 5 bases, with 6 bases between them. CDR3 length: 11 residues. CDR3 sequence: CASSPRTEAFF. As DNA, the CDR3 is TGTGCCAGCAGTCCCCGTACTGAAGCTTTCTTT. Full variable domain (missing parts from reference TRBV28 and TRBJ1-1): DVKVTQSSRYLVKRTGEKVFLECVQDMDHENMFWYRQDPGLGLRLIYFSYDVKMKEKGDIPEGYSVSREKKERFSLILESASTNQTSMYLCASSPRTEAFFGQGTRLTVV.